The present T cell receptor (beta chain) was sequenced within a study of shared clonotypes between healthy human individuals. Germline values: CDR1 MNHEY, CDR2 SVGAGI. The germline V and J ends were trimmed by 4 bases and 8 bases, with 8 bases remaining between them. The length of the CDR3 is 11 residues. Points on this clone: Its antigen is still unknown.

General study findings and limits: Naive subsets tended to show greater estimated richness than memory subsets.

The repertoire was sequenced with immunoSEQ multiplex PCR; TCRdb's copy has only in-frame clones and lacks some. The sample has some 2,100,000 clones; approximately 94% are singletons. Sequencing was carried out using naive CD4+ T cells sorted from blood. Specified subset: CD45RA+ positively selected. This sequence joins TRBV6-5 and TRBJ1-2; D not resolved. This receptor was taken from a man younger than 30 in good health. As DNA, the CDR3 is TGTGCCAGCAGTTCTCTGCGGGGCTACACCTTC. Translation: CASSSLRGYTF.